Listed here are 31 T cell receptor beta chains from one sample, sequenced in a study of blood T cell repertoires in COVID-19. Using immunoSEQ multiplex PCR, the repertoire was profiled, and TCRdb retains in-frame clones only, with some absent. Of 250,000 to 350,000 clones listed, 70% to 90% are singletons. Specimen: PBMCs or T cells enriched from blood (not recorded which). The receptors shown here come from a woman younger than 45 who had recovered from COVID-19.

The rearrangement links TRBV19 to TRBJ1-4; D is ambiguous. CDR1 and CDR2 (germline): LNHDA, SQIVND (reference sequence). The CDR3 is made up of 11 amino acids. V lost 6 bases and J 7 bases, leaving 6 bases between the germline ends. In DNA form, the CDR3 reads TGTGCCAGTAGGGTCGGTGAAAAACTGTTTTTT. This gives the protein CASRVGEKLFF. Combining the CDR3 with reference TRBV19 and TRBJ1-4 gives the whole variable domain DGGITQSPKYLFRKEGQNVTLSCEQNLNHDAMYWYRQDPGQGLRLIYYSQIVNDFQKGDIAEGYSVSREKKESFPLTVTSAQKNPTAFYLCASRVGEKLFFGSGTQLSVL.

This sequence joins TRBV7-2 and TRBJ2-1, with TRBD1 as a possible D gene (6 bases). CDR3 length: 15 residues. Trimming took 1 base from V and 4 from J, leaving 11 bases between them. Germline V gives CDR1 SGHTA, CDR2 FQGNSA. The CDR3 sequence: CASSLEQGFYNEQFF. The CDR3 DNA reads TGTGCCAGCAGCTTAGAACAGGGTTTTTACAATGAGCAGTTCTTC.

V gene TRBV30 combines with J gene TRBJ2-3, with 13 bases identical to TRBD2. This CDR3 is 15 amino acids long. After removal of 6 bases from V and 6 bases from J, the junction contained 9 bases not matched to a gene. The germline V gene encodes CDR1 GTSNPN and CDR2 SVGIG (reference sequence). CDR3 DNA: TGTGCCTGCGATTCAGGACTAGCGGGAGCTGATACGCAGTATTTT. Its translation: CACDSGLAGADTQYF.

This clone was recorded once. This chain connects TRBV9 to TRBJ2-3; 8 bases map to TRBD2. Germline CDR1 SGDLS, CDR2 YYNGEE. The CDR3 is 14 amino acids. V trimming: 2 bases; J trimming: 4 bases; junction bases outside the gene matches: 3. The CDR3 region has the DNA TGTGCCAGCAGCGTTGGCGGGGGGTCAGATACGCAGTATTTT. It specifies CASSVGGGSDTQYF. The variable domain in full, with the rest retrieved from reference TRBV9 and TRBJ2-3, is DSGVTQTPKHLITATGQRVTLRCSPRSGDLSVYWYQQSLDQGLQFLIQYYNGEERAKGNILERFSAQQFPDLHSELNLSSLELGDSALYFCASSVGGGSDTQYFGPGTRLTVL.

The J gene is TRBJ2-3, the V gene TRBV12-3 or TRBV12-4; maybe TRBD2 (6 bases). The length of the CDR3 is 12 residues. The ends were cut back, 6 bases at V and 10 bases at J, with 14 bases in the middle. CDR3: CASSRGLFPQYF. Here the CDR3 DNA reads TGTGCCAGCAGCCGGGGGTTATTTCCGCAGTATTTT.

The chain uses TRBV30 and TRBJ1-2; D gene unclear. Germline assignment: CDR1 GTSNPN and CDR2 SVGIG (reference sequence). CDR3 length: 11 residues. The ends were cut back, 1 base at V and 5 bases at J, with 5 bases in the middle. CDR3 nucleotides: TGTGCCTGGAGTGGGAGGTATGGCTACACCTTC. It translates to CAWSGRYGYTF.

The rearrangement joins TRBV5-6 to TRBJ1-2, with 9 bases fitting TRBD1. Germline lookup yields CDR1 SGHDT and CDR2 YYEEEE. This CDR3 has 16 residues. The trim removed 2 bases at V and 0 bases at J, leaving 5 bases unmatched. Written as DNA, the CDR3 is TGTGCCAGCAGCTTCGGGACAGGGCTAGCTAACTATGGCTACACCTTC. Protein product: CASSFGTGLANYGYTF.

This clone has a single count. The genes are TRBV28 and TRBJ1-4; weak D call: TRBD1 (5 bases). The V gene's germline CDR1 is MDHEN and CDR2 SYDVKM. The V gene lost 6 bases and the J gene lost 11 bases, with 16 bases spanning the gap. This CDR3 is built from 13 residues. The CDR3 nucleotides read TGTGCCAGCAGCGACCTAGGGGTAGTTAAACTGTTTTTT. Translated: CASSDLGVVKLFF.

This rearrangement joins TRBV30 to TRBJ1-1; the D is unclear. CDR1 and CDR2 (germline): GTSNPN, SVGIG (reference sequence). The CDR3 has 11 amino acids. V dropped 4 bases and J dropped 5 bases, with 8 bases sitting between them. The CDR3 protein is CAWKRATEAFF. DNA for the CDR3: TGTGCCTGGAAACGTGCGACTGAAGCTTTCTTT.

The rearrangement uses TRBV5-1 and TRBJ2-7; 7 bases map to TRBD1. The V gene end was trimmed by 0 bases and the J gene end by 1 base; junction bases not matched to a gene: 13. The germline V gene encodes CDR1 SGHRS and CDR2 YFSETQ. The CDR3 is 18 amino acids. The chain's CDR3 is CASSLEPSGQTLSYEQYF. Here the CDR3 DNA reads TGCGCCAGCAGCTTGGAACCTTCGGGACAGACCCTTTCCTACGAGCAGTACTTC.

The rearrangement links TRBV10-3 to TRBJ1-1, with 8 bases aligning to TRBD1. CDR3 size: 15 residues. The junction had 9 bases not matched to a gene; V was cut back by 3 bases and J by 6 bases. The germline CDR1 and CDR2 sequences are ENHRY and SYGVKD. The DNA for the CDR3 is TGTGCCATCAGTGACTCCCGGGACAGGACCGCTGAAGCTTTCTTT. This translates into CAISDSRDRTAEAFF.

This sequence joins TRBV4-2 and TRBJ2-3; the match to TRBD2 covers 9 bases. In germline, CDR1 is LGHNA, CDR2 YNFKEQ. The CDR3 has 15 amino acids. V gave up 1 base and J gave up 3 bases; unmatched junction bases: 2. DNA for the CDR3: TGTGCCAGCAGCCAAGGAGCGGGGGGAACAGATACGCAGTATTTT. Its translation: CASSQGAGGTDTQYF.

This clone appeared once. This sequence joins TRBV7-9 and TRBJ2-3; 10 positions agree with TRBD2. CDR3 length equals 16 residues. Germline values: CDR1 SEHNR, CDR2 FQNEAQ (reference sequence). With V trimmed by 3 bases and J by 8 bases, 11 bases remained unmatched. CDR3 region: CASSFSGGARVGTQYF. CDR3 DNA: TGTGCCAGCAGCTTCAGCGGGGGGGCCCGGGTAGGTACGCAGTATTTT.

The chain has TRBV28 and TRBJ1-3; possible D gene TRBD1, 5 bases. This CDR3 is built from 18 residues. CDR1 is MDHEN, CDR2 SYDVKM, per germline. Trimming cost V 2 bases and J 7 bases, with 24 bases left between them. CDR3 amino acids: CASSLTLTLRQTLNTIYF. In nucleotides, the CDR3 is TGTGCCAGCAGTTTAACCCTCACCCTTAGACAGACACTTAACACCATATATTTT.

The chain couples TRBV6-5 to TRBJ1-5; D remains unclear. The germline V gene encodes CDR1 MNHEY and CDR2 SVGAGI. Trimming cost V 3 bases and J 4 bases, with 10 bases left between them. This CDR3 is built from 14 residues. DNA of the CDR3: TGTGCCAGCAGTTATTCCCAATCAAATCAGCCCCAGCATTTT. Translation: CASSYSQSNQPQHF.

The chain joins TRBV6-5 to TRBJ2-1, with D tentatively TRBD2 (5 bases). Per germline, CDR1 MNHEY and CDR2 SVGAGI. Trimming removed 5 bases from V and 6 bases from J, with 17 bases in between. CDR3 length: 15 residues. CDR3 nucleotide sequence: TGTGCCAGCAGTCGCAGCGGCTCTATCGGCAATGAGCAGTTCTTC. Protein sequence: CASSRSGSIGNEQFF.

This chain links TRBV5-6 with TRBJ1-5; tentatively, D is TRBD1 (5 bases). The CDR3 totals 14 residues. Trimming left V 6 bases short and J 7 bases short, with 17 bases between. Germline V gene sequence: CDR1 SGHDT, CDR2 YYEEEE. DNA for the CDR3: TGTGCCAGCACCGCGGGGACTTCCGAGCAGCCCCAGCATTTT. As protein: CASTAGTSEQPQHF.

The rearrangement links TRBV2 to TRBJ1-2, with TRBD1 matching 11 bases. This CDR3 has 15 amino acids. Germline lookup yields CDR1 SNHLY and CDR2 FYNNEI. The trim removed 11 bases at V and 1 base at J, leaving 9 bases unmatched. The CDR3: CAGQGQGGLNYGYTF. In DNA form, the CDR3 reads TGTGCCGGGCAGGGACAGGGGGGACTTAACTATGGCTACACCTTC.

The chain employs TRBV7-9 and TRBJ2-5; D unclear. CDR1 is SEHNR, CDR2 FQNEAQ, per germline (reference sequence). This CDR3 comprises 11 residues. The germline V and J ends were trimmed by 1 base and 11 bases, with 8 bases remaining between them. In DNA, the CDR3 is TGTGCCAGCAGCTTAGATCCCCAGCAGTACTTC. It encodes CASSLDPQQYF.

The gene calls are TRBV7-9 and TRBJ2-7; TRBD1 aligns across 9 bases. The germline gives CDR1 SEHNR, CDR2 FQNEAQ (reference sequence). V was clipped by 5 bases and J by 3 bases; unmatched bases: 5. The CDR3 is 14 amino acids. CDR3 loop: CASSRLGQGYEQYF. Here the CDR3 DNA reads TGTGCCAGCAGCCGTCTGGGACAGGGCTACGAGCAGTACTTC.

CDR3 coding DNA: TGTGCCAGCTCACCCCTGACTCTAGCGGGTCCAGATACGCAGTATTTT. Its translation is CASSPLTLAGPDTQYF. The chain employs TRBV18 and TRBJ2-3, with TRBD2 matching 8 bases. CDR3 length equals 16 residues. Looked up from germline, CDR1 is KGHSH and CDR2 is LQKENI. The ends lost 3 bases at V and 4 bases at J; junction bases unmatched: 9.

This sequence joins TRBV6-6 and TRBJ1-1; D not resolved. With 0 bases removed from V and 0 bases from J, the gap between germline ends came to 8 bases. CDR3 length equals 15 residues. Per the germline V gene, CDR1 is MNHNY and CDR2 is SVGAGI (reference sequence). Here the CDR3 reads CASSYSLALNTEAFF. CDR3 nucleotide sequence: TGTGCCAGCAGTTACTCGCTGGCCCTGAACACTGAAGCTTTCTTT.

In DNA, the CDR3 is TGTGCCAGCAGCTATTCAGGGGGCTCTAGTGGAAACACCATATATTTT. It yields the protein CASSYSGGSSGNTIYF. The chain joins TRBV7-2 to TRBJ1-3; 8 bases agree with TRBD1. V shed 4 bases, J shed 3 bases, and the junction held 8 bases outside the gene matches. Germline assignment: CDR1 SGHTA and CDR2 FQGNSA. CDR3 size: 16 residues.

The chain recombines TRBV9 with TRBJ1-1; D possibly corresponds to TRBD1 (5 bases). Per germline, CDR1 SGDLS and CDR2 YYNGEE. The ends were cut back, 0 bases at V and 6 bases at J, with 9 bases in the middle. There are 13 residues in the CDR3. CDR3 nucleotides: TGTGCCAGCAGCGTAGTAAGGGGCTCTGAAGCTTTCTTT. This sequence encodes CASSVVRGSEAFF. Drawing the rest from reference TRBV9 and TRBJ1-1, the complete variable domain is DSGVTQTPKHLITATGQRVTLRCSPRSGDLSVYWYQQSLDQGLQFLIQYYNGEERAKGNILERFSAQQFPDLHSELNLSSLELGDSALYFCASSVVRGSEAFFGQGTRLTVV.

This clone was detected only once. In nucleotides, the CDR3 is TGTGCCACCACTACGATCGCGGGTCATCACTACGAGCAGTACTTC. It is translated as CATTTIAGHHYEQYF. The chain links TRBV5-4 to TRBJ2-7; TRBD2 might be the D (5 bases). This CDR3 region has 15 residues. Germline CDR1 reads SGHNT; CDR2 reads YYREEE (reference sequence). V was trimmed by 9 bases and J by 3 bases, leaving 22 bases between them. Full variable domain (outside the CDR3, taken from reference TRBV5-4 and TRBJ2-7): ETGVTQSPTHLIKTRGQQVTLRCSSQSGHNTVSWYQQALGQGPQFIFQYYREEENGRGNFPPRFSGLQFPNYSSELNVNALELDDSALYLCATTTIAGHHYEQYFGPGTRLTVT.

The chain couples TRBV19 to TRBJ1-6; 8 bases align to TRBD1. This CDR3 comprises 16 residues. Germline V CDR1 and CDR2: LNHDA, SQIVND (reference sequence). V lost 3 bases and J lost 6; bases outside the gene matches: 7. The CDR3 reads CASSIGTGRFNSPLHF. DNA for the CDR3: TGTGCCAGTAGTATCGGGACAGGCCGGTTTAATTCACCCCTCCACTTT. Combining the CDR3 with reference TRBV19 and TRBJ1-6 gives the whole variable domain DGGITQSPKYLFRKEGQNVTLSCEQNLNHDAMYWYRQDPGQGLRLIYYSQIVNDFQKGDIAEGYSVSREKKESFPLTVTSAQKNPTAFYLCASSIGTGRFNSPLHFGNGTRLTVT.

This chain uses TRBV11-2 with TRBJ2-1, with D perhaps TRBD2 (7 bases). The germline V gene encodes CDR1 SGHAT and CDR2 FQNNGV. V gave up 1 base and J gave up 2 bases, with 12 bases separating them. CDR3 length: 16 amino acids. CDR3 DNA sequence: TGTGCCAGCAGCTTAGTAGGGGGGGCGGCCTACAATGAGCAGTTCTTC. It yields the protein CASSLVGGAAYNEQFF.

The chain employs TRBV13 and TRBJ1-1; D is perhaps TRBD1 (6 bases). The CDR3 is made up of 15 amino acids. The ends were cut back, 4 bases at V and 1 base at J, with 13 bases in the middle. Germline loops: CDR1 PRHDT, CDR2 FYEKMQ (reference sequence). CDR3: CASSSADRRNTEAFF. In DNA form, the CDR3 reads TGTGCCAGCAGCTCCGCCGACAGGAGGAACACTGAAGCTTTCTTT.

The chain combines TRBV6-5 with TRBJ2-2; 7 bases map to TRBD1. Germline V gene data show CDR1 as MNHEY and CDR2 as SVGAGI. V gave up 6 bases and J gave up 1 base; unmatched junction bases: 5. The CDR3 has 15 amino acids. The CDR3 region is CASRYNRGNTGELFF. The CDR3 nucleotides read TGTGCCAGCAGATACAACAGGGGGAACACCGGGGAGCTGTTTTTT.

This rearrangement joins TRBV6-2 or TRBV6-3 to TRBJ2-2; the D gene is possibly TRBD1 (6 bases). The germline V gene encodes CDR1 MNHEY and CDR2 SVGEGT. This CDR3 is 16 amino acids long. The germline V and J ends were trimmed by 2 bases and 3 bases, with 13 bases remaining between them. As DNA, the CDR3 is TGTGCCAGCAGTTACGTCGACAGGACCTACACCGGGGAGCTGTTTTTT. Amino acids: CASSYVDRTYTGELFF.

The sample holds a few counts of this clone. CDR3 sequence: CATRDRQNTEAFF. In nucleotides, the CDR3 is TGTGCCACTCGGGACAGGCAGAACACTGAAGCTTTCTTT. V is TRBV2 and J is TRBJ1-1, with TRBD1 identical over 8 bases. The V gene's germline CDR1 is SNHLY and CDR2 FYNNEI. The V segment lost 10 bases and the J segment 1 base; nucleotides outside the gene matches: 5. The CDR3 sequence is 13 residues long.